The rows below give T cell receptor beta chains drawn from one sample of a study of blood T cell repertoires in COVID-19. The repertoire was sequenced with immunoSEQ multiplex PCR; TCRdb's copy has only in-frame clones and lacks some. The data show about 17,000 clones, approximately 89% seen once. Sequencing was performed on peripheral blood. These receptors all stem from a man in his 60s with active COVID-19. Each CDR3 is given with its conserved first and last residue. D genes are given only for firm matches.

TRBV2	TRBJ1-2	.	CASSGQLANYGYTF	TGTGCCAGCAGTGGACAGCTAGCTAACTATGGCTACACCTTC
TRBV7-3	TRBJ2-1	.	CASSLTLNEQFF	TGTGCCAGCAGCTTAACTCTCAATGAGCAGTTCTTC
TRBV3-1/TRBV3-2	TRBJ2-5	TRBD1	CASSQDGTGAETQYF	TGTGCCAGCAGCCAAGACGGGACAGGGGCCGAGACCCAGTACTTC
TRBV7-9	TRBJ2-1	TRBD2	CASSLVTPGLAGGEFF	TGTGCCAGCAGCTTAGTGACTCCGGGACTAGCGGGAGGAGAGTTCTTC
TRBV30	TRBJ1-2	.	CAWSVLGGYGYTF	TGTGCCTGGAGTGTACTCGGGGGGTATGGCTACACCTTC
TRBV5-1	TRBJ1-6	TRBD1	CASSGTGDSPLHF	TGCGCCAGCAGCGGGACAGGGGATTCACCCCTCCACTTT
TRBV5-6	TRBJ2-1	.	CASSFGSSGNNEQFF	TGTGCCAGCAGCTTCGGTAGCTCTGGAAACAATGAGCAGTTCTTC
TRBV6-1	TRBJ2-7	.	CASSEFNEQYF	TGTGCCAGCAGTGAATTCAACGAGCAGTACTTC
TRBV5-6	TRBJ2-3	TRBD1	CASSLRTGGTDTQYF	TGTGCCAGCAGCTTGCGGACAGGGGGAACAGATACGCAGTATTTT
TRBV5-1	TRBJ1-4	TRBD1	CASSLTGVGGEKLFF	TGCGCCAGCAGCTTGACAGGGGTCGGGGGTGAAAAACTGTTTTTT
TRBV6-5	TRBJ2-7	.	CASRRTVAPQYF	TGTGCCAGCAGGAGGACAGTCGCGCCGCAGTACTTC
TRBV9	TRBJ2-1	.	CASTPVAAPSYNEQFF	TGTGCCAGCACCCCCGTGGCGGCCCCCTCCTACAATGAGCAGTTCTTC
TRBV11-2	TRBJ2-7	.	CASSLDRVLSYEQYF	TGTGCCAGCAGCTTAGACAGGGTCCTTTCCTACGAGCAGTACTTC
TRBV5-6	TRBJ2-3	.	CASSPGSSDTQYF	TGTGCCAGCAGCCCGGGGTCCTCAGATACGCAGTATTTT
TRBV15	TRBJ2-1	.	CATSRDSGQSSYNEQFF	TGTGCCACCAGCAGAGACTCCGGACAGAGCTCCTACAATGAGCAGTTCTTC